A single T cell receptor (beta chain) is shown here with its context. Its antigen remains unidentified. No quality values exist for individual bases; no much larger clone is one base distant. Synthesis of TCR cDNA relied on 5'RACE template switching, a step that introduced a universal primer site along with unique molecular identifiers. Priming for cDNA synthesis came from both the TCR alpha and TCR beta constant segments. Two PCR steps were used to amplify libraries, with sample barcodes and sequencing adapters being added in the second step. Sequencing of libraries was performed on Illumina HiSeq 2500 (2x100 bp) or NovaSeq (2x150 bp). As for the authors' bioinformatics: MIGEC handled demultiplexing of reads and collapsing into UMI consensus sequences, while MiXCR performed V(D)J alignment. Vaccine-responding clonotypes were identified with edgeR using replicate PBMC samples, with FDR below 0.01 and a log2 fold change above 5 up to day 15 being required. CD4 or CD8 identity was assigned to each bulk clonotype according to whether the clonotype was present at higher abundance in the sequenced CD4 repertoire or the sequenced CD8 repertoire. TCRdb reprocessed the public reads (quality trimming at Q25 with fastp, clone calling with MiXCR) and kept in-frame beta chains. CDR3 protein sequences are deduplicated, and each keeps its most common genes and DNA. For this entry, the V and J calls and clone size follow TCRdb and not the study's own pipeline. A total of around 590,000 distinct CDR3 sequences appear in this sample, 9% to 15% of them only once. 14% to 15% of the sample rests with the top ten.

This specimen belongs to a study of T cells after yellow fever vaccination (dated by TCRdb to between 2018 and 2021). A note on the overall study: The SMART-Seq v4 Ultra Low Input RNA kit was used to prepare libraries from fractions with low cell numbers. To follow T-cell clones before and after primary and booster YFV17D yellow fever vaccination, bulk TCR alpha and beta repertoires were sequenced over time. The cohort comprised two healthy male donors, one aged 18 to 29 and one aged 30 to 40 years. Blood was collected at multiple timepoints before and after primary and secondary immunization, and bulk PBMC replicates and cell subsets were isolated. The study at large found these results: Because the study included only a couple of donors, the extent to which the findings can be generalized is limited. The secondary T-cell response was weaker than the primary response but faster, peaking on day 5 instead of day 15. Computational filtering was required because FACS-sorted repertoires could contain abundant contaminating clonotypes from the bulk population. After the booster, most clones that had expanded after primary vaccination were detected again (around 97% of CD4 and roughly 86% of CD8), suggesting broad maintenance of memory. A small fraction of clonotypes showed up in both the CD4 and CD8 compartments, probably as a result of convergent recombination.

Reading the label with the study, this specimen's treatment or condition is: live attenuated yellow fever vaccine strain. Two biological replicates of bulk PBMCs were collected at each blood-draw timepoint. A standard Ficoll-Paque protocol was used to isolate PBMCs from peripheral blood. RNA was extracted with TriZol from bulk PBMCs, CD4 and CD8 fractions, and dextramer-positive and dextramer-negative fractions. CDR1 DFQATT and CDR2 SNEGSKA were looked up in the germline V gene (reference sequence). From V the trimming removes 1 base and from J it removes 6 bases, while the gene matches leave 6 bases of the junction unaccounted for. From cysteine to phenylalanine, the CDR3 is 15 amino acids long. CDR3 DNA only is kept here, 45 bases in frame from base 1.

This clonotype was obtained from a young man who received the YFV17D yellow fever vaccine. The chain links TRBV20-1 with TRBJ2-1; a stretch of 10 junction bases matches TRBD2. Sequences were derived from PBMCs, sampled on the day of the yellow fever booster vaccination. The nucleotides read TGCAGTGCTAGAGTCAGGACTAGCGGCTTCAATGAGCAGTTCTTC. Translation gives CSARVRTSGFNEQFF.